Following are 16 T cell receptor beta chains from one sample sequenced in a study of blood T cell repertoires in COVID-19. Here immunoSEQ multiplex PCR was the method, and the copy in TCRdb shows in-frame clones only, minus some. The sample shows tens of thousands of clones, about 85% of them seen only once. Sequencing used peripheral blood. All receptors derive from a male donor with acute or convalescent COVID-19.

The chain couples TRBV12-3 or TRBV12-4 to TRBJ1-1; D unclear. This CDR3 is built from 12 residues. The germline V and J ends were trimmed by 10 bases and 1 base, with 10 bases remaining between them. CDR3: CAIGVGNTEAFF. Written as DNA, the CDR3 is TGTGCCATCGGAGTGGGGAACACTGAAGCTTTCTTT.

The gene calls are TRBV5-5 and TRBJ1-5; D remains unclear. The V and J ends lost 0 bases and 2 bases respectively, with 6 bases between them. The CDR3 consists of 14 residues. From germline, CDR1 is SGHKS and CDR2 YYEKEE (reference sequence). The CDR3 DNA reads TGTGCCAGCAGCTTGGAACAGCGCAATCAGCCCCAGCATTTT. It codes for CASSLEQRNQPQHF.

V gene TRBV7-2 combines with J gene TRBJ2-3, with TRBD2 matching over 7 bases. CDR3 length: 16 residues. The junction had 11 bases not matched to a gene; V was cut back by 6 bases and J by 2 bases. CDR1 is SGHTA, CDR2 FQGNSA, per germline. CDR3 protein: CASRGGYSRSTDTQYF. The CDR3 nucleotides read TGTGCCAGCAGGGGGGGGTACAGTAGGTCCACAGATACGCAGTATTTT.

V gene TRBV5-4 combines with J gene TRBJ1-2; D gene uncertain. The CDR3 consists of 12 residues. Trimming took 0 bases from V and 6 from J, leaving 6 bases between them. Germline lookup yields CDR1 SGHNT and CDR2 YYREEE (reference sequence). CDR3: CASSLGLDGYTF. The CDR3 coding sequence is TGTGCCAGCAGCTTGGGACTAGATGGCTACACCTTC.

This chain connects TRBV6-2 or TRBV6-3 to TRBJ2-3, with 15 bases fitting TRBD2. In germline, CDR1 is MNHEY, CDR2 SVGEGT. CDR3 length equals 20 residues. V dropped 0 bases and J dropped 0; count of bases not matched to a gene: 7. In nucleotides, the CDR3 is TGTGCCAGCAGTTACTCCCCCGGGACTAGCGGGGGGCGTAGCACAGATACGCAGTATTTT. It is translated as CASSYSPGTSGGRSTDTQYF.

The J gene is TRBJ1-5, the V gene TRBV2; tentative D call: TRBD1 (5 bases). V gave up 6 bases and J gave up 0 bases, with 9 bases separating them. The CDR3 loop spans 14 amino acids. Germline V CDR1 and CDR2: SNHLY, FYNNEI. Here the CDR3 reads CASSPTGSNQPQHF. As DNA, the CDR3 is TGTGCCAGCAGCCCAACAGGTAGCAATCAGCCCCAGCATTTT.

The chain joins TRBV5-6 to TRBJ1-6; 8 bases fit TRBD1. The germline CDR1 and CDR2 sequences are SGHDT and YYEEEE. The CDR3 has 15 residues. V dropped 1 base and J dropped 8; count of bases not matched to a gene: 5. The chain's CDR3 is CASSLSGGIYSPLHF. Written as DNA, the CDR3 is TGTGCCAGCAGCTTGTCAGGGGGCATTTATTCACCCCTCCACTTT.

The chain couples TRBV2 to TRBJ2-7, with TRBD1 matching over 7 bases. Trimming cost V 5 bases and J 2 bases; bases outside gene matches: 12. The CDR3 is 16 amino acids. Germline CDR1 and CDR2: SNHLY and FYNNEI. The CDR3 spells CASSFLTGTEAYEQYF. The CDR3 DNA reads TGTGCCAGCAGTTTCCTTACCGGGACAGAAGCCTACGAGCAGTACTTC.

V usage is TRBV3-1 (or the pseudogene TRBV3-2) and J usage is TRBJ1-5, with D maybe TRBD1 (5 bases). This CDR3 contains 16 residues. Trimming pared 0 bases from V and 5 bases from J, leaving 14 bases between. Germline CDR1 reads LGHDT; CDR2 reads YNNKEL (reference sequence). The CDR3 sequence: CASSQDGWGVDQPQHF. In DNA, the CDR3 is TGTGCCAGCAGCCAAGATGGGTGGGGGGTCGATCAGCCCCAGCATTTT.

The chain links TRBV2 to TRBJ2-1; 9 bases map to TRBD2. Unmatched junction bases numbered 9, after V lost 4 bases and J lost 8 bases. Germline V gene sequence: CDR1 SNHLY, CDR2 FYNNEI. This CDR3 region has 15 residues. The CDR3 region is CASSARAGGTDEQFF. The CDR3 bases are TGTGCCAGCAGTGCCCGGGCGGGAGGGACGGATGAGCAGTTCTTC.

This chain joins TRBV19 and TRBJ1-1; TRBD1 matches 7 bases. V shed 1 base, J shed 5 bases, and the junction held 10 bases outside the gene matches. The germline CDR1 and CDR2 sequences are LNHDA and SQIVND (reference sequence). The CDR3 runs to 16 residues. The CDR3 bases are TGTGCCAGTAGTATAGCCTCGACAGGGTTTAGTACTGAAGCTTTCTTT. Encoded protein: CASSIASTGFSTEAFF.

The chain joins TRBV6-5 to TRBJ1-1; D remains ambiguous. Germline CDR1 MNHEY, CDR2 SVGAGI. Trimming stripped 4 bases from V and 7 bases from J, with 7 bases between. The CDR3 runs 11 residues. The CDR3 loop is CASSSGFEAFF. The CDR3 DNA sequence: TGTGCCAGCAGTTCAGGCTTTGAAGCTTTCTTT.

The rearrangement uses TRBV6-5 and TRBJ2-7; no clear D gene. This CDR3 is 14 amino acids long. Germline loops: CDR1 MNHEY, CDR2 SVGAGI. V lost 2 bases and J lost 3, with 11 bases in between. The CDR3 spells CASSYGQSDYEQYF. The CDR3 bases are TGTGCCAGCAGTTACGGCCAGTCAGACTACGAGCAGTACTTC.

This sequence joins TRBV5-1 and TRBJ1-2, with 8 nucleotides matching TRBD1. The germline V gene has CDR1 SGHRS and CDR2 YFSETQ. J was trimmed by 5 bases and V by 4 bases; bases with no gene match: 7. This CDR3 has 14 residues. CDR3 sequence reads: CASSDAGQVYGYTF. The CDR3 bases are TGCGCCAGCAGCGACGCGGGACAGGTTTATGGCTACACCTTC.

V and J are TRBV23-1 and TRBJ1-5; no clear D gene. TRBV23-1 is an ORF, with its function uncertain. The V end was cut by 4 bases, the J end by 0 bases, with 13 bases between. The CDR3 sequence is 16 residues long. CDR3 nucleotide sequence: TGCGCCAGCAGTCCCGATGCCGGGGTTAGCAATCAGCCCCAGCATTTT. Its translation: CASSPDAGVSNQPQHF.

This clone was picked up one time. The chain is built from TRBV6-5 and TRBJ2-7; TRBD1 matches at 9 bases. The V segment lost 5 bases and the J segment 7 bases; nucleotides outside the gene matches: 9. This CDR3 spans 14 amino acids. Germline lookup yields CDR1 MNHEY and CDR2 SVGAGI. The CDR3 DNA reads TGTGCCAGCAGTCAAAAGACAGGGGGAGGTGAGCAGTACTTC. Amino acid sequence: CASSQKTGGGEQYF.